This entry concerns a single TCR beta chain. The template used for profiling TCR beta VDJ and CDR3 was genomic DNA. Via MiXCR, TCRdb re-called the reads, giving one row per CDR3 protein. This sample carries about 190,000 distinct CDR3 sequences, around 50% of them seen once, and the ten largest clones take about 15%. This specimen comes from a study of CD8+CD57+ T cells in acquired aplastic anemia. With 1 base clipped from V and 2 bases from J, the junction kept 6 bases outside the gene matches. The CDR3 length is 16 residues. Germline V gene sequence: CDR1 SGHVS, CDR2 FNYEAQ. Input material: sorted CD4+, CD8+, or CD8+CD57+ T cells (not recorded which) from PBMCs. The chain combines TRBV7-6 with TRBJ2-7; TRBD2 agrees at 9 bases. This clonotype was obtained from a human donor in good health, serving as a control. In DNA, the CDR3 is TGTGCCAGCAGCTTAGATATTAGCGGGAGCACCTACGAGCAGTACTTC. This translates into CASSLDISGSTYEQYF.